The 9 T cell receptor beta chains below all came from one sample that was sequenced in a study of blood T cell repertoires in COVID-19. The protocol was immunoSEQ multiplex PCR, while the TCRdb copy is restricted to in-frame clones and leaves out a portion. The table lists about 350,000 clones, roughly 89% of them singletons. Sequenced material: peripheral blood. These receptor sequences come from a woman aged 60-70 years with COVID-19, enrolled during active disease.

The V gene is TRBV6-5, the J gene TRBJ2-1, with 8 bases aligning to TRBD1. CDR3 length: 14 amino acids. The germline V gene has CDR1 MNHEY and CDR2 SVGAGI. V shed 6 bases and J 3 bases; nucleotides not matched to a gene: 4. The DNA for the CDR3 is TGTGCCAGCAGAAGACAGGGGTACTACAATGAGCAGTTCTTC. As protein: CASRRQGYYNEQFF.

V and J are TRBV5-1 and TRBJ1-1; 9 positions match TRBD1. In germline, CDR1 is SGHRS, CDR2 YFSETQ. This CDR3 has 17 residues. J lost 1 base, V lost 4 bases, and 11 bases had no gene match. CDR3 amino acids: CASSRTQGASGNTEAFF. Written as DNA, the CDR3 is TGCGCCAGCAGCCGGACACAGGGGGCCTCAGGGAACACTGAAGCTTTCTTT.

This chain connects TRBV2 to TRBJ2-7; TRBD1 matches 8 bases. Germline assignment: CDR1 SNHLY and CDR2 FYNNEI. Germline trimming cut 6 bases from V and 5 bases from J; bases unmatched to any gene: 6. The CDR3 spans 13 residues. The CDR3 region has the DNA TGTGCCAGCAGCCCCCGGACAGGGAACGAGCAGTACTTC. Translation: CASSPRTGNEQYF.

J is TRBJ2-5 and V is TRBV28, with 11 bases fitting TRBD2. The CDR3 extends over 15 amino acids. Germline V gives CDR1 MDHEN, CDR2 SYDVKM. Germline trimming cut 7 bases from V and 2 bases from J; bases unmatched to any gene: 6. CDR3 DNA: TGTGCCAGCACTTATTTAGCGGGGGGGCAAGAGACCCAGTACTTC. As protein: CASTYLAGGQETQYF. The entire variable domain, with the rest obtained from reference TRBV28 and TRBJ2-5, is as follows: DVKVTQSSRYLVKRTGEKVFLECVQDMDHENMFWYRQDPGLGLRLIYFSYDVKMKEKGDIPEGYSVSREKKERFSLILESASTNQTSMYLCASTYLAGGQETQYFGPGTRLLVL.

The chain joins TRBV30 to TRBJ2-7, with TRBD2 matching 9 bases. Trimming removed 2 bases from V and 9 bases from J; junction bases left unmatched: 11. Germline loops: CDR1 GTSNPN, CDR2 SVGIG (reference sequence). This CDR3 contains 14 residues. CDR3 loop: CAWSTSGGFVGQYF. CDR3 DNA sequence: TGTGCCTGGAGTACCAGCGGGGGGTTCGTTGGGCAGTACTTC.

The CDR3, as DNA: TGTGCCAGCGGATTAACAGGGACAGGAAACACCATATATTTT. It codes for CASGLTGTGNTIYF. The V call is TRBV5-4, the J call TRBJ1-3, with D maybe TRBD1 (6 bases). Looked up from germline, CDR1 is SGHNT and CDR2 is YYREEE (reference sequence). This CDR3 is built from 14 residues. Between the trimmed V and J ends, which lost 7 bases and 4 bases, there was a span of 15 bases.

V is TRBV9 and J is TRBJ1-1; D gene uncertain. This CDR3 spans 13 amino acids. The germline V gene encodes CDR1 SGDLS and CDR2 YYNGEE. The V and J ends lost 1 base and 2 bases respectively, with 6 bases between them. CDR3 amino acids: CASSVSLNTEAFF. The CDR3 nucleotides read TGTGCCAGCAGCGTAAGCCTTAACACTGAAGCTTTCTTT.

This rearrangement joins TRBV19 to TRBJ2-1, with TRBD2 identical over 8 bases. The CDR3 consists of 16 residues. J gave up 12 bases and V 6 bases, and 19 bases lay outside the gene matches. In germline, CDR1 is LNHDA, CDR2 SQIVND (reference sequence). The CDR3 DNA reads as TGTGCCAGTAGCCCATCGAACTCCGGGACTAGGGTCGCGCAGTTCTTC. Protein sequence: CASSPSNSGTRVAQFF.

J is TRBJ2-7 and V is TRBV28, with D unresolved. The CDR3 spans 12 residues. Germline V CDR1 and CDR2: MDHEN, SYDVKM. V lost 1 base and J lost 6, with 7 bases in between. CDR3 residues: CASSLSWAEQYF. In DNA, the CDR3 is TGTGCCAGCAGTTTATCCTGGGCCGAGCAGTACTTC.